This T cell receptor beta chain comes out of a study of blood T cell repertoires in COVID-19 (TCRdb year 2020). With respect to the entire study: Collaborator samples came from the United States, Italy and Spain and covered acute and convalescent phases of COVID-19. The prospective study material was composed of cDNA or gDNA derived from T cells, B-cell-depleted T cells, or PBMCs. Deeply sampled blood TCRbeta repertoires from subjects exposed to, actively infected with, or recovered from COVID-19 were included in the dataset. The repertoires were released in a freely available public database meant as a resource for research on the immune response to SARS-CoV-2. Samples came from the ongoing ImmuneRACE study (first 160 participants) plus 1,254 subjects from 6 global collaborators. Sample metadata almost always included a de-identified subject ID, COVID-19 status, age in years and sex. HLA class I and class II types, where available, came from metadata supplied by the sample provider rather than from assay-based typing.

Worth noting for this clone: No antigen is known for it. No much larger clone exists at a distance of one base, and base qualities are not known.

Study-wide conclusions, independent of this receptor: The amount of clinical and demographic metadata varied by source and participant and was provided uncurated.

The CDR3 measures 13 amino acids from cysteine to phenylalanine. Only the CDR3 region is kept as DNA, spanning 39 bases read in frame from base 1. CDR1 MNHEY and CDR2 SVGAGI are derived from the germline V gene. V and J lose 7 bases and 4 bases, and a span of 13 bases separates them. TCRbeta CDR3 regions were amplified from genomic DNA by means of the immunoSEQ Assay, a bias-controlled multiplex PCR. From the authors' description of their analysis: Nucleated cell counts per sample were estimated from amplification of reference gene primers within the assay. To quantify the absolute abundance of each unique TCRbeta CDR3 rearrangement, sequence reads were collapsed and filtered. Productive Simpson clonality was computed per sample as the square root of Simpson's diversity index over productive rearrangements. TCRdb re-hosts the immuneACCESS table, in-frame sequences only. Its copies lack some clones; in the studies checked, an unresolved V gene accounts for under half of them, and the cause for the rest is not known. The V and J calls and the clone size are those of that table, but D and trimming were determined from the DNA. The sample table contains a few hundred thousand clones; only one count was recorded for over 80% of them. 10% of the sample is taken by the ten largest.

Participants in the prospective study were aged about 18 to 95 years, lived in approximately 26 United States geographic areas, and enrolled through a virtual design. To assign participants to cohorts, the prospective study relied on clinical history that participants themselves reported in a screening survey and a study questionnaire. In the prospective study, whole blood, serum and a nasopharyngeal or oropharyngeal swab were collected from each participant by mobile phlebotomists. Participants in the prospective study had the option to provide additional blood draws and questionnaires over a roughly two-month period. Before DNA extraction, blood samples from the prospective study were shipped at room temperature or frozen.

The sequence is built from TRBV6-5 and TRBJ1-1; the D gene cannot be named for sure. The source is a man aged 18 to 30 with acute COVID-19. Sequenced material: PBMCs or T cells enriched from blood (not recorded which). The CDR3: CASTAAGGTEAFF. In nucleotide form, the sequence is TGTGCCAGCACAGCCGCGGGAGGCACTGAAGCTTTCTTT.